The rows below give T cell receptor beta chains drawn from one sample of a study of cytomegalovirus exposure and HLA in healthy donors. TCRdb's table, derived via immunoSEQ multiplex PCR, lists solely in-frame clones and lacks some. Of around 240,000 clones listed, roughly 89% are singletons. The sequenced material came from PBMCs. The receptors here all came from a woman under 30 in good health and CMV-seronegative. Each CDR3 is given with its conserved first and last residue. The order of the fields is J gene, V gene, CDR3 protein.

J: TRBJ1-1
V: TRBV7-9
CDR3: CASSLEGQGWTEAFF

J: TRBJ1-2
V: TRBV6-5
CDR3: CASSYVEDLYGYTF

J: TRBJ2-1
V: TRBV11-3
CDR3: CASSDHRAPSYNEQFF

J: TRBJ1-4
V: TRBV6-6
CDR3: CASSYVTDEKLFF

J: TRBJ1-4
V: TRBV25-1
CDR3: CASSLLYPRDRDEKLFF

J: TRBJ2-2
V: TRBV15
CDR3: CATSSTGETGELFF

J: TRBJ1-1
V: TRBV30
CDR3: CAWNREATEAFF

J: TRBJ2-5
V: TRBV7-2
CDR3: CASSSGQGRAETQYF

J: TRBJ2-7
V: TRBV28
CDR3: CASSSQGTGLDEQYF

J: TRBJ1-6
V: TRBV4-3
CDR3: CASSQDDRGNSPLHF

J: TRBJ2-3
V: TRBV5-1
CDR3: CASSLGDRDTQYF

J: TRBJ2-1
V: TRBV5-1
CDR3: CASSQYLADLGLNEQFF

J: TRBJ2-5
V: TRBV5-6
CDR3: CASSFGGDRETQYF

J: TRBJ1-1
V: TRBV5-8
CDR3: CASSLGQGASEAFF

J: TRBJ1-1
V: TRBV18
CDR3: CASSPLQYGTRTEAFF

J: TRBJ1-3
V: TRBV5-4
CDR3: CASSWGLSSGNTIYF

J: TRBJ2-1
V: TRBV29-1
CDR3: CSVLRALVVNEQFF

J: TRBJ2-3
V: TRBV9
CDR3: CASSVAGFGTDTQYF

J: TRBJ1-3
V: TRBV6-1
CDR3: CASKKQGAGNTIYF

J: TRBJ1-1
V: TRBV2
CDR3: CASTGQAIEAFF

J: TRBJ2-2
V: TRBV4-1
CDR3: CASSPISRANTGELFF

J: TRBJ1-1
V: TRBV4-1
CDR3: CASSHAGGSMNTEAFF

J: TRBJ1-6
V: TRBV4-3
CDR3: CASSQPGQNSPLHF

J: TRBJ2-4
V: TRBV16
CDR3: CASSHAGMGIQYF

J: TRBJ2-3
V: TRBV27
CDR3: CASSSFLRGGTDTQYF

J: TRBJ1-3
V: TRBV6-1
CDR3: CASISPTGAGNTIYF

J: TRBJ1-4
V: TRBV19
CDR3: CASSVTGLNEKLFF

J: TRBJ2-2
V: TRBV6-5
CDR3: CASSSDTGELFF

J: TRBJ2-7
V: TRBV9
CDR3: CASSVYGDRASEQYF

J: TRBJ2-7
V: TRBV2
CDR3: CASSPRTGYYEQYF

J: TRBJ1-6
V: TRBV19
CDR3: CASSPTGQLLSPLHF

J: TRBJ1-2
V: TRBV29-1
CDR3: CSVATGTNYGYTF

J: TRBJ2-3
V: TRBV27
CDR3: CASSFLGTTDTQYF

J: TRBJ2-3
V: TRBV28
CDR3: CASSFPSSGVSTDTQYF

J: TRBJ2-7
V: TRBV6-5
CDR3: CASSLQETAYEQYF

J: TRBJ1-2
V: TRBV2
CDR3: CASRDDRENGYTF

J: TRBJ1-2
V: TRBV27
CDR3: CASSFSSTGGVGYTF

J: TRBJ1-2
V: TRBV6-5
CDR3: CASSYHGRESNYGYTF

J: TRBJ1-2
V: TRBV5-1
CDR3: CASSSRTGWDYGYTF